The clone carrying this TCR beta chain was detected ten times or more. Template material for TCR beta VDJ and CDR3 profiling consisted of genomic DNA. TCRdb independently ran MiXCR on the reads; one entry per CDR3 protein. The sample records some 120,000 distinct CDR3 sequences, 48% being singletons. This sample is part of a study of CD8+CD57+ T cells in acquired aplastic anemia. Turning to the study itself: CD4+ and CD8+ cells, once sorted, gave DNA averaging about 3 ug. Healthy CD8+ samples averaged approximately 11 million reads.

J lost 4 bases, V lost 5 bases, and 10 bases had no gene match. The CDR3 loop spans 16 amino acids. The source of this sequence is a human donor in good health, serving as a control. Specimen: sorted CD4+, CD8+, or CD8+CD57+ T cells (not recorded which) from PBMCs. The chain is built from TRBV12-3 or TRBV12-4 and TRBJ2-5, with TRBD2 matching over 10 bases. In DNA form, the CDR3 reads TGTGCCAGCAGTCCCGGACTAGCGGCCGAGGGAGAGACCCAGTACTTC. It codes for CASSPGLAAEGETQYF.